Described below is a single T cell receptor beta chain sequence and its context. The antigen is unknown. The data stem from a study of OX40 agonist ivuxolimab in advanced cancers. Study at large: Three patients got partial responses; one had hepatocellular carcinoma and two had cutaneous melanoma. Study conclusions and caveats: Some of the lowest clonal expansion was seen in partial responders at 0.1-3.0 mg/kg.

The protocol was immunoSEQ multiplex PCR, while the TCRdb copy is restricted to in-frame clones and leaves out a portion. The profile shows 30,000 to 40,000 clones, 60% to 85% of them singletons. Exclusion of a patient followed from autoimmune disease history or systemic immunosuppression. Sampling times: baseline, cycle 4 day 1, cycle 7 day 1. CDR1 MDHEN and CDR2 SYDVKM come from the germline V gene. Trimming took off 5 bases at V and 0 bases at J, with 13 bases between the two ends. The CDR3 consists of 15 residues. Sequenced material: CD4+ or CD8+ T cells sorted from blood, taken in a trial of the OX40 agonist ivuxolimab. This TCR came from an adult with an advanced solid tumor such as melanoma, head and neck, liver or kidney cancer. The chain is built from TRBV28 and TRBJ1-2; maybe TRBD1 (6 bases). CDR3 nucleotide sequence: TGTGCCAGCAGTCCCGGGACACGAGCTAACTATGGCTACACCTTC. Residues: CASSPGTRANYGYTF.